This TCR beta chain was sequenced during a study of CD8 T cells in Susac syndrome. Whole-study results and caveats: A relatively small number of individuals underwent TCR sequencing and HLA analysis.

With regard to this clonotype: Its antigen is currently unknown.

RNA was extracted with the RNeasy kit, and a quantity of roughly 0.45 to 1 ug was reverse transcribed using random hexamers. With immunoSEQ multiplex PCR, TCR beta CDR3 was amplified across 54 Vbeta and 13 Jbeta. TCRdb independently ran MiXCR on the immunoSEQ multiplex PCR reads; one entry per CDR3 protein. The top ten clones hold 0.11% to 0.15% of a sample with 180,000 or so distinct CDR3 sequences, about 94% of them seen once. Sequencing targeted TCR beta in blood CD8+ and CD4+ T cells. The authors negatively isolated CD8+ and CD4+ T cells and FACS-enriched TEMRA cells. The CDR3 is made up of 13 amino acids. Germline V gene lookup returns CDR1 MNHEY and CDR2 SMNVEV (reference sequence). Trimming shortened V by 6 bases and J by 3 bases, and 12 bases separated the two germline ends.

The chain joins TRBV27 to TRBJ2-7; D may correspond to TRBD1 or TRBD2 (5 bases each). Sequences were obtained from CD4+ T cells from PBMCs. The receptor comes from a human donor in good health. The CDR3 coding sequence is TGTGCCAGCAGGGGGGACGGGTACTACGAGCAGTACTTC. This codes for CASRGDGYYEQYF.